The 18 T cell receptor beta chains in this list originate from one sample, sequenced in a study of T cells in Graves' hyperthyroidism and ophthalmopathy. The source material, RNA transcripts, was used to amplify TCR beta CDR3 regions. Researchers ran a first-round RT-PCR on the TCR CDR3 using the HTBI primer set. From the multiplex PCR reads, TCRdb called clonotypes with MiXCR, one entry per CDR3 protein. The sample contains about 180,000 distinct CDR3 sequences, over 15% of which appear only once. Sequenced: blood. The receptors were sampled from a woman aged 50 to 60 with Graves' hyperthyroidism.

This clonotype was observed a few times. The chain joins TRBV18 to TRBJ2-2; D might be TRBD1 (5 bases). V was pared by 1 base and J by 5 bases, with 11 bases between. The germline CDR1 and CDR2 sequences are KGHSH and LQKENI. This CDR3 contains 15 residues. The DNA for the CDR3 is TGTGCCAGCTCACCACTGCGACAGAGGACCGGGGAGCTGTTTTTT. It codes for CASSPLRQRTGELFF.

The CDR3 DNA sequence: TGCGCCAGCAGCCAAGATAATGGGAGAGGCAGTGGGGGGCTTAACTATGGCTACACCTTC. Protein sequence: CASSQDNGRGSGGLNYGYTF. This chain uses TRBV4-3 with TRBJ1-2; possible D gene TRBD1, 6 bases. Germline V lookup: CDR1 LGHNA, CDR2 YSLEER. V was pared by 0 bases and J by 1 base, with 24 bases between. The CDR3 consists of 20 residues.

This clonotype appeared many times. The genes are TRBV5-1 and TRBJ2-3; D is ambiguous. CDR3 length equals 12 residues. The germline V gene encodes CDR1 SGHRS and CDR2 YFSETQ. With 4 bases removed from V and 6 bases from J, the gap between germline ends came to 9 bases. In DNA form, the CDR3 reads TGCGCCAGCAGCCTGGCAGACGATACGCAGTATTTT. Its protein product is CASSLADDTQYF. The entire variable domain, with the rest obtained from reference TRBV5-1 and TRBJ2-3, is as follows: KAGVTQTPRYLIKTRGQQVTLSCSPISGHRSVSWYQQTPGQGLQFLFEYFSETQRNKGNFPGRFSGRQFSNSRSEMNVSTLELGDSALYLCASSLADDTQYFGPGTRLTVL.

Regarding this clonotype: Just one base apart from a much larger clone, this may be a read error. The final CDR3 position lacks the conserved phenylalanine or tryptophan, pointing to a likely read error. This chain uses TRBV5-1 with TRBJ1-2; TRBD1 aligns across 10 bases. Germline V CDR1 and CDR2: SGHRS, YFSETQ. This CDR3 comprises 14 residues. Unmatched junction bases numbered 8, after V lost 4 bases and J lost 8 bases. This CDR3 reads CASSDTGTGDGYTL. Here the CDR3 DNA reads TGCGCCAGCAGCGACACCGGGACAGGGGACGGCTACACCCTC.

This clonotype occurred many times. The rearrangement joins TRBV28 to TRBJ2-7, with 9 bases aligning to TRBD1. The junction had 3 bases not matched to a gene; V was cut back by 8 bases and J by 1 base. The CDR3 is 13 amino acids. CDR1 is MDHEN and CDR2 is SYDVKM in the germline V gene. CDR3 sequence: CASGQGTSYEQYF. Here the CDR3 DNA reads TGTGCCAGCGGACAGGGGACTTCCTACGAGCAGTACTTC.

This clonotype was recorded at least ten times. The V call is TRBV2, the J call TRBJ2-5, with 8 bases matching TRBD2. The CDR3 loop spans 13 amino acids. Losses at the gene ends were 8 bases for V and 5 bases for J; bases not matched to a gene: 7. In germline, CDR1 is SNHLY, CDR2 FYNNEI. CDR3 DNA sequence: TGTGCCAGCCACCAAAGACTAGCGGAGACCCAGTACTTC. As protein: CASHQRLAETQYF.

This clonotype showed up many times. This CDR3 is CASSLASTGMNTEAFF. CDR3 DNA sequence: TGCGCCAGCAGCTTGGCCTCGACAGGGATGAACACTGAAGCTTTCTTT. The gene calls are TRBV5-1 and TRBJ1-1; TRBD1 matches at 7 bases. With V trimmed by 0 bases and J by 0 bases, 5 bases remained unmatched. The CDR3 totals 16 residues. CDR1 and CDR2 from the germline V gene are SGHRS and YFSETQ. The whole variable domain, filled in from reference TRBV5-1 and TRBJ1-1, reads KAGVTQTPRYLIKTRGQQVTLSCSPISGHRSVSWYQQTPGQGLQFLFEYFSETQRNKGNFPGRFSGRQFSNSRSEMNVSTLELGDSALYLCASSLASTGMNTEAFFGQGTRLTVV.

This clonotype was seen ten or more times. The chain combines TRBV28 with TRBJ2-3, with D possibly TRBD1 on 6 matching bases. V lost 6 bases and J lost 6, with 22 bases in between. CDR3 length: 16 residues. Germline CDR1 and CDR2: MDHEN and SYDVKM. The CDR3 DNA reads TGTGCCAGCAGAACAGGGATAAGCGCCCGGGGTGATACGCAGTATTTT. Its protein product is CASRTGISARGDTQYF.

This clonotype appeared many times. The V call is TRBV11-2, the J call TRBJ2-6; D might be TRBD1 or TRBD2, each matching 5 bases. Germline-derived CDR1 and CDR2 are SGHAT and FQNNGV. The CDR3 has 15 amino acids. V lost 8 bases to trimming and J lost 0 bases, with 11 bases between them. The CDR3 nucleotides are TGTGCCAGCGGCCCGGGGACCTCTGGGGCCAACGTCCTGACTTTC. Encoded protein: CASGPGTSGANVLTF.

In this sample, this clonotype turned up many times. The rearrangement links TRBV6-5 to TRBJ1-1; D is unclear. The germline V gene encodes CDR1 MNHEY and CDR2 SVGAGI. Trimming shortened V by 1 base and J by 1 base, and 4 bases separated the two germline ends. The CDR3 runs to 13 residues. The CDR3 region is CASSYWRNTEAFF. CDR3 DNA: TGTGCCAGCAGTTACTGGAGGAACACTGAAGCTTTCTTT.

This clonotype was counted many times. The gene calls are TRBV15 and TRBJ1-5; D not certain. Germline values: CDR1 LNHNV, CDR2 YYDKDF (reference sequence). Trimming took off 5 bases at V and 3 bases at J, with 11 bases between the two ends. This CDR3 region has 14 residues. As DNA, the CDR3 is TGTGCCACCAGCCCAGCGGTAGCCAATCAGCCCCAGCATTTT. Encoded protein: CATSPAVANQPQHF.

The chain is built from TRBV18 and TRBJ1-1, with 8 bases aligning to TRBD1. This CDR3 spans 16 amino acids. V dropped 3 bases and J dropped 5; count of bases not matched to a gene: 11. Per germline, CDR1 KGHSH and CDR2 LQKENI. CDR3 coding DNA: TGTGCCAGCTCACCGAATCCAGGGGGCGCAGGGACTGAAGCTTTCTTT. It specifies CASSPNPGGAGTEAFF.

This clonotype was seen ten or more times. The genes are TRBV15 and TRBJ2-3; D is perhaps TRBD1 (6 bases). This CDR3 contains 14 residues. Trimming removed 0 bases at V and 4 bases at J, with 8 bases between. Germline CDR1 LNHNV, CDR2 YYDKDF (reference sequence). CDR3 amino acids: CATSRDRGSDTQYF. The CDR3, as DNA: TGTGCCACCAGCAGAGACAGGGGTTCAGATACGCAGTATTTT.

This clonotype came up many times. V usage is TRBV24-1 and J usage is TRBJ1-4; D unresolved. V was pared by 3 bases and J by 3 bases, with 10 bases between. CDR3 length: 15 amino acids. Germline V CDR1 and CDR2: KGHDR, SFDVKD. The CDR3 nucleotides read TGTGCCACCAGTGATCCACGGATGGCTAATGAAAAACTGTTTTTT. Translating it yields CATSDPRMANEKLFF.

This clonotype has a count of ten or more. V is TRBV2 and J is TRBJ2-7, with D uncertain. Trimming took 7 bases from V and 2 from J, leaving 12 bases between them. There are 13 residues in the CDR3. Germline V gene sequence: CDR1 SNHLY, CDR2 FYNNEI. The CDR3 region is CASNSMRTYEQYF. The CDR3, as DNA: TGTGCCAGCAACTCGATGAGGACCTACGAGCAGTACTTC.

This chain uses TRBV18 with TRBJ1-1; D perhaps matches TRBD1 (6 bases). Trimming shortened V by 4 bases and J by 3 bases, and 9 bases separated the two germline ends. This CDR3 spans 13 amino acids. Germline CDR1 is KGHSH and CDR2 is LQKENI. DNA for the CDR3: TGTGCCAGCTCACTCACAGGGTACACTGAAGCTTTCTTT. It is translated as CASSLTGYTEAFF.

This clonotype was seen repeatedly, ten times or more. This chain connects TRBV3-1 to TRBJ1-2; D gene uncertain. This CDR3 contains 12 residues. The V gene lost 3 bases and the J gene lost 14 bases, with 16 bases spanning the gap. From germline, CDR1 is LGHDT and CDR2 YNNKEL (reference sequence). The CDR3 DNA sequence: TGTGCCAGCAGCCAGGCGCCCCTCCAGGCAACCTTC. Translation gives CASSQAPLQATF.

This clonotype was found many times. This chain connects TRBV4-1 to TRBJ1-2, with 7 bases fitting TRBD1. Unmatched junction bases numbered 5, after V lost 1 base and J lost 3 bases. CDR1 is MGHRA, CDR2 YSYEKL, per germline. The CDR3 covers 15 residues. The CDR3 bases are TGCGCCAGCAGCCAAGTCTCCGGGACAGACTATGGCTACACCTTC. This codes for CASSQVSGTDYGYTF.